Sequencing of this T cell receptor (beta chain) was carried out in a study of Graves' ophthalmopathy and Graves' hyperthyroidism. Study overall: Peripheral blood was gathered at the point of initial diagnosis, before any treatment started. Study-level results: Most expanded clonotypes in thyroid above 0.001 frequency also showed up in blood.

This clonotype was found a few times. Its target is not known. Researchers took RNA transcripts and amplified TCR beta CDR3 regions from them. HTBI-primed RT-PCR formed the first round, and a multiplex PCR formed the second. TCRdb re-called the multiplex PCR reads through MiXCR, storing one row per CDR3 protein. The table lists 400,000 or so distinct CDR3 sequences, approximately 15% of them singletons. This CDR3 contains 16 residues. Trimming at V came to 1 base and at J to 6 bases, leaving 6 bases not matched to a gene. Germline assignment: CDR1 SGHAT and CDR2 FQNNGV. Stable hyperthyroid donors showed no ophthalmopathy during 18 months follow-up.

This receptor was identified in a woman aged 18-30 years with stable Graves' hyperthyroidism. The chain carries TRBV11-2 and TRBJ2-2; 9 bases are shared with TRBD2. Specimen: peripheral blood. The CDR3 region has the DNA TGTGCCAGCAGCTTAGTGGGCGGGGGGGCCGCCGGGGAGCTGTTTTTT. It specifies CASSLVGGGAAGELFF. Drawing the rest from reference TRBV11-2 and TRBJ2-2, the complete variable domain is EAGVAQSPRYKIIEKRQSVAFWCNPISGHATLYWYQQILGQGPKLLIQFQNNGVVDDSQLPKDRFSAERLKGVDSTLKIQPAKLEDSAVYLCASSLVGGGAAGELFFGEGSRLTVL.